Given below is one T cell receptor beta chain in context. The antigen it binds to is not known. Nothing much larger sits one base from this clone, and base qualities are not available. After around eleven days of culture, CD4+ T cells were isolated with the EasySep CD4+ T cell isolation kit. Each participant received two doses of an mRNA SARS-CoV-2 vaccine, either BNT162b2 or mRNA-1273. The absence of prior SARS-CoV-2 infection in healthy vaccine recipients was confirmed by negative nucleocapsid antibodies before and after vaccination. On days 3 and 7, half of the culture medium was replaced with fresh IL-2-containing medium. Unless noted otherwise, every peptide stimulation condition was grown in triplicate wells. Using Ficoll-Paque Plus gradient centrifugation, PBMC were separated from whole blood and then either used fresh or cryopreserved at -140C. The QIAamp micro DNA kit was used to extract genomic DNA from the cultured CD4+ T cells.

This record belongs to a study of vaccination effects on CD4 cells after COVID-19 (dated by TCRdb to between 2021 and 2024). About the full investigation: To identify antigen-specific CD4+ T cell clonotypes by their expansion, the ViraFEST assay first stimulated PBMC with viral peptide pools and then applied TCR sequencing. The full study included 9 to 10 COVID-19 convalescent patients and a few SARS-CoV-2-naive healthy vaccine recipients. The study compared SARS-CoV-2 spike-specific CD4+ TCR repertoires before and after mRNA vaccination in COVID-19 convalescent patients and infection-naive vaccine recipients. In the study, cultures from other donors were sequenced using the Oncomine TCR Beta short-read assay on an Illumina iSeq 100. Roughly 2.1 million PBMC per well were cultured in IMDM with around 5% human AB serum, 8 to 10 IU/ml IL-2 and gentamicin, plus 10 ug/ml peptides. Post-vaccine samples across the study were collected a median of 72 days after the second dose, with a range of 14 to 241. What the study reported, not specific to this receptor: At late post-vaccination timepoints, both infection-induced and vaccine-induced clones showed marked clonal contraction, consistent with waning T cell responses. Among healthy vaccine recipients, nearly all vaccine-induced clones were SARS-CoV-2 mono-reactive, and only 1 of 255 was cross-reactive with common cold coronaviruses. Only a small number of convalescent patients were included, and no early post-infection timepoints were available, which limited the study.

Per the germline V gene, ENHRY is the CDR1 and SYGVKD is the CDR2. V is pared back by 10 bases and J by 1 base, with 10 bases lying between the germline termini. CDR3 length: 12 amino acids, cysteine to phenylalanine. The DNA shown is the 36-base CDR3, in frame from base 1. Library prep was done by the immunoSEQ multiplex PCR assay. DNA from the CD4+ T cells that had been cultured and isolated underwent TCR beta CDR3 sequencing. The original methods were these. Non-productive TCR sequences were removed, reads were trimmed to the CDR3 region, and CDR3s of at least 7 amino acids were retained. Antigen-specific clonotypes were identified using the MANAFEST web app by comparison of expansion in peptide wells against reference cultures. Positive clones required FDR<0.05 expansion versus reference and all other wells, odds ratio above 5, and frequency above 0.1% in two replicate wells. Cross-reactive clonotypes were defined as significantly expanded in SARS-CoV-2 spike wells and in at least one common cold coronavirus spike condition. Levenshtein distance calculated with the stringdist R package was used to assess CDR3 similarity, and unrooted trees were constructed with ape in R 3.6.1. As stored in TCRdb, this immuneACCESS dataset retains in-frame rearrangements with V and J assigned. A fraction of the clones does not appear; measured against another copy, unresolved V genes explain less than half of the discrepancy, and the remainder lacks a known reason. V, J and clone size were drawn from that table, and D and trimming were deduced from the DNA. The sample includes fewer than 60,000 clones, with around four fifths observed a single time. The leading ten clones occupy about 4.6% of the sample.

The sequence derives from a human donor who received a COVID-19 vaccine. The receptor chain draws on TRBV10-3 and TRBJ1-1; the D gene lacks a confident call. This sample comprised CD4+ T cells from PBMCs cultured without peptide, obtained after COVID-19 vaccination. Here the CDR3 is given as CATKRENTEAFF. The nucleotide sequence reads TGTGCCACCAAACGGGAGAACACTGAAGCTTTCTTT.